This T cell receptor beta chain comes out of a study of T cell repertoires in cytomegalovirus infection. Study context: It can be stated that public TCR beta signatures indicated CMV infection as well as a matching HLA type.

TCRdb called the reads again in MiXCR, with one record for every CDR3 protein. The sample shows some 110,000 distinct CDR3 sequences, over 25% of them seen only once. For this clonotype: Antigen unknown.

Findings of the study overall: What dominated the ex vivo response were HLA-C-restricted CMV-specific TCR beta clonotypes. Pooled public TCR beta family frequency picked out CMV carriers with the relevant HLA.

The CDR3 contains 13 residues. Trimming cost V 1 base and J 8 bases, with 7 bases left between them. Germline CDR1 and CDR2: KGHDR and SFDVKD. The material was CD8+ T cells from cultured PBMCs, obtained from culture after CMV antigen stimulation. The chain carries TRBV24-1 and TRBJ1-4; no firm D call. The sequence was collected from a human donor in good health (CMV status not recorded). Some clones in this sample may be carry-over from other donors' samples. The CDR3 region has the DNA TGTGCCACCAGTGATTTCAATGAGGAAAAACTGTTTTTT. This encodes CATSDFNEEKLFF.